The 24 T cell receptor beta chains presented below share a single source sample, sequenced in a study of T cells in Graves' hyperthyroidism and ophthalmopathy. RNA transcripts were the template for amplifying TCR beta CDR3 regions. With the HTBI primer set, the TCR CDR3 went through a first round of RT-PCR. TCRdb ran MiXCR on the multiplex PCR reads and lists one entry per CDR3 protein. The sample has about 590,000 distinct CDR3 sequences, 13% to 15% seen once. The specimen was blood. The receptors were sampled from a woman younger than 35 with Graves' ophthalmopathy.

This clonotype was found a few times. This sequence joins TRBV11-2 and TRBJ2-5, with 7 positions matching TRBD2. Unmatched junction bases numbered 8, after V lost 1 base and J lost 6 bases. The CDR3 contains 15 residues. The V gene's germline CDR1 is SGHAT and CDR2 FQNNGV. The CDR3 nucleotides read TGTGCCAGCAGCTTAGGAGGCAGCGGGATGCAGACCCAGTACTTC. As protein: CASSLGGSGMQTQYF.

The CDR3 DNA reads as TGTGCCAGCAGTTACTCAGGGCGGGATCGAACCGGGGAGCTGTTTTTT. It codes for CASSYSGRDRTGELFF. The chain has TRBV6-2 or TRBV6-3 and TRBJ2-2, with D tentatively TRBD2 (6 bases). V gave up 0 bases and J gave up 5 bases, with 13 bases separating them. The CDR3 spans 16 residues. The germline V gene encodes CDR1 MNHEY and CDR2 SVGEGT.

In its sample, this clonotype was seen many times. The genes are TRBV20-1 and TRBJ2-3, with TRBD2 identical over 13 bases. CDR3 length: 15 residues. The germline V gene has CDR1 DFQATT and CDR2 SNEGSKA (reference sequence). V lost 3 bases and J lost 4; bases outside the gene matches: 4. CDR3 nucleotide sequence: TGCAGTGCTAGCGGACTAGCGGGAGTCTCAGATACGCAGTATTTT. The encoded protein is CSASGLAGVSDTQYF.

This clonotype was observed many times. V is TRBV2 and J is TRBJ2-7, with TRBD1 matching 9 bases. This CDR3 is built from 12 residues. V was pared by 10 bases and J by 6 bases, with 7 bases of the junction left unmatched. Germline-derived CDR1 and CDR2 are SNHLY and FYNNEI. The CDR3 sequence: CATSGQGTEQYF. The CDR3 region has the DNA TGTGCCACATCGGGACAGGGAACCGAGCAGTACTTC. Full variable domain (outside the CDR3, taken from reference TRBV2 and TRBJ2-7): EPEVTQTPSHQVTQMGQEVILRCVPISNHLYFYWYRQILGQKVEFLVSFYNNEISEKSEIFDDQFSVERPDGSNFTLKIRSTKLEDSAMYFCATSGQGTEQYFGPGTRLTVT.

The rearrangement links TRBV9 to TRBJ2-1; D unclear. V shed 4 bases and J shed 3 bases, with 17 bases lying between them. Per the germline V gene, CDR1 is SGDLS and CDR2 is YYNGEE. This CDR3 region has 16 residues. Here the CDR3 reads CASSSTVRAYYNEQFF. As DNA, the CDR3 is TGTGCCAGCAGCTCCACGGTTAGGGCGTACTACAATGAGCAGTTCTTC.

This clonotype was seen repeatedly, ten times or more. V gene TRBV5-5 combines with J gene TRBJ2-3, with D hard to call. This CDR3 contains 13 residues. With 5 bases removed from V and 2 bases from J, the gap between germline ends came to 9 bases. Germline CDR1 and CDR2: SGHKS and YYEKEE (reference sequence). CDR3 residues: CASSLSVTDTQYF. CDR3 nucleotide sequence: TGTGCCAGCAGTTTATCCGTCACAGATACGCAGTATTTT.

This clonotype was detected only a few times. V is TRBV9 and J is TRBJ2-1; 7 bases line up with TRBD2. Per the germline V gene, CDR1 is SGDLS and CDR2 is YYNGEE. The trim removed 0 bases at V and 6 bases at J, leaving 12 bases unmatched. The CDR3 is 17 amino acids. The CDR3: CASSVATWAGVPNEQFF. The DNA for the CDR3 is TGTGCCAGCAGCGTAGCTACGTGGGCGGGAGTCCCCAATGAGCAGTTCTTC.

In this sample, this clonotype turned up many times. The chain recombines TRBV27 with TRBJ1-1; 11 bases line up with TRBD1. Germline CDR1 MNHEY, CDR2 SMNVEV (reference sequence). The CDR3 runs to 14 residues. V shed 10 bases, J shed 11 bases, and the junction held 15 bases outside the gene matches. The CDR3 loop is CATGDRGVDVEAFF. CDR3 coding DNA: TGTGCCACTGGGGACAGGGGGGTAGATGTAGAGGCTTTCTTT.

This clonotype was recorded at least ten times. The chain combines TRBV7-9 with TRBJ2-7; 8 positions match TRBD1. V gave up 7 bases and J gave up 5 bases; unmatched junction bases: 10. This CDR3 comprises 14 residues. The germline gives CDR1 SEHNR, CDR2 FQNEAQ (reference sequence). In DNA, the CDR3 is TGTGCCAGCAACAGGGGGAGACACGGTAACGAGCAGTACTTC. Protein product: CASNRGRHGNEQYF.

The J gene is TRBJ2-7, the V gene TRBV9; 14 nucleotides line up with TRBD2. V dropped 3 bases and J dropped 4; count of bases not matched to a gene: 9. In germline, CDR1 is SGDLS, CDR2 YYNGEE. This CDR3 is 17 amino acids long. CDR3 residues: CASSANPGLAGVYEQYF. CDR3 DNA: TGTGCCAGCAGCGCTAACCCGGGACTAGCGGGAGTGTACGAGCAGTACTTC. Based on the CDR3 plus reference TRBV9 and TRBJ2-7, the full variable domain is DSGVTQTPKHLITATGQRVTLRCSPRSGDLSVYWYQQSLDQGLQFLIQYYNGEERAKGNILERFSAQQFPDLHSELNLSSLELGDSALYFCASSANPGLAGVYEQYFGPGTRLTVT.

The rearrangement uses TRBV6-2 or TRBV6-3 and TRBJ1-5; 8 bases are shared with TRBD1. Unmatched junction bases numbered 4, after V lost 2 bases and J lost 1 base. Germline-derived CDR1 and CDR2 are MNHEY and SVGEGT. The CDR3 has 16 amino acids. The CDR3: CASSYPTGVSNQPQHF. The CDR3 DNA reads TGTGCCAGCAGTTACCCGACAGGGGTGAGCAATCAGCCCCAGCATTTT.

As concerns this clonotype: This clone may be a read error of a much larger clone one base away. The chain couples TRBV6-6 to TRBJ1-2; possibly TRBD1 for D (5 bases). CDR1 is MNHNY, CDR2 SVGAGI, per germline (reference sequence). The CDR3 length is 18 residues. With 0 bases removed from V and 7 bases from J, the gap between germline ends came to 24 bases. DNA for the CDR3: TGTGCCAGCAGTTACTCGATTAAAGTCTGGGACGGAACCTGTGGCTACACCTTC. It translates to CASSYSIKVWDGTCGYTF.

In this sample, this clonotype turned up many times. V gene TRBV2 combines with J gene TRBJ2-5; D not certain. This CDR3 region has 13 residues. Trimming shortened V by 6 bases and J by 5 bases, and 13 bases separated the two germline ends. The germline V gene has CDR1 SNHLY and CDR2 FYNNEI. The CDR3 protein is CASRSGSAETQYF. The CDR3 DNA reads TGTGCCAGCAGGTCCGGGTCTGCTGAGACCCAGTACTTC.

In this sample, this clonotype turned up many times. This chain joins TRBV27 and TRBJ2-1, with 7 bases aligning to TRBD2. The trim removed 4 bases at V and 4 bases at J, leaving 10 bases unmatched. CDR1 MNHEY and CDR2 SMNVEV come from the germline V gene (reference sequence). This CDR3 spans 16 amino acids. The CDR3 sequence is CASSSLAVPGYNEQFF. CDR3 coding DNA: TGTGCCAGCAGTTCTCTAGCGGTCCCAGGGTACAATGAGCAGTTCTTC.

This clonotype appeared a few times. This chain links TRBV7-3 with TRBJ2-2; no firm D call. The V gene lost 4 bases and the J gene lost 2 bases, with 17 bases spanning the gap. CDR3 size: 17 residues. Germline V gene data show CDR1 as SGHTA and CDR2 as FQGTGA. The CDR3 coding sequence is TGTGCCAGCAGCTCGAAAGGGAACGAGGAAAACACCGGGGAGCTGTTTTTT. Encoded protein: CASSSKGNEENTGELFF.

This clonotype was seen repeatedly, ten times or more. The chain has TRBV5-1 and TRBJ2-7; D not certain. Germline CDR1 is SGHRS and CDR2 is YFSETQ. V lost 5 bases and J 0 bases, leaving 12 bases between the germline ends. This CDR3 comprises 14 residues. The CDR3 DNA is TGCGCCAGCAGATTTGGGCCCAGCTCCTACGAGCAGTACTTC. Amino acid sequence: CASRFGPSSYEQYF.

This clonotype was seen repeatedly, ten times or more. The chain uses TRBV7-8 and TRBJ2-1; TRBD1 or TRBD2 may be the D gene (5 bases each). This CDR3 spans 14 amino acids. Germline V gene sequence: CDR1 SGHVS, CDR2 FQNEAQ. The germline V and J ends were trimmed by 3 bases and 7 bases, with 13 bases remaining between them. The CDR3 DNA sequence: TGTGCCAGCAGCTTCGCACGGGACGGGAATGAGCAGTTCTTC. It translates to CASSFARDGNEQFF.

This clonotype was detected ten times or more. The gene calls are TRBV5-1 and TRBJ2-7, with TRBD2 identical over 13 bases. J was trimmed by 3 bases and V by 4 bases; bases with no gene match: 4. The CDR3 sequence is 15 residues long. The V gene's germline CDR1 is SGHRS and CDR2 YFSETQ. In DNA, the CDR3 is TGCGCCAGCAGCCAACTAGCGGGAGGGCTCTACGAGCAGTACTTC. Amino acid sequence: CASSQLAGGLYEQYF. The variable domain in full, with the rest retrieved from reference TRBV5-1 and TRBJ2-7, is KAGVTQTPRYLIKTRGQQVTLSCSPISGHRSVSWYQQTPGQGLQFLFEYFSETQRNKGNFPGRFSGRQFSNSRSEMNVSTLELGDSALYLCASSQLAGGLYEQYFGPGTRLTVT.

This clonotype showed up many times. This chain joins TRBV28 and TRBJ2-1; D is unresolved. V was shortened by 6 bases and J by 8 bases, with 14 bases between the two germline ends. CDR3 size: 13 residues. Germline CDR1 reads MDHEN; CDR2 reads SYDVKM. CDR3 nucleotides: TGTGCCAGCAGACCCCCGGGTGCTTATGAGCAGTTCTTC. Translation: CASRPPGAYEQFF.

This clonotype was seen repeatedly, ten times or more. J is TRBJ2-7 and V is TRBV6-2 or TRBV6-3; TRBD2 agrees at 9 bases. The trim removed 4 bases at V and 6 bases at J, leaving 10 bases unmatched. The CDR3 is 15 amino acids. From germline, CDR1 is MNHEY and CDR2 SVGEGT. The CDR3 sequence: CASSWISGSESEQYF. Written as DNA, the CDR3 is TGTGCCAGCAGTTGGATTAGCGGGAGTGAAAGCGAGCAGTACTTC.

The V call is TRBV7-2, the J call TRBJ2-2; no firm D call. The CDR3 covers 15 residues. Per the germline V gene, CDR1 is SGHTA and CDR2 is FQGNSA. The V end was cut by 1 base, the J end by 4 bases, with 10 bases between. The CDR3 region is CASSLGRQSTGELFF. CDR3 nucleotides: TGTGCCAGCAGCTTAGGTCGGCAGAGCACCGGGGAGCTGTTTTTT.

This clonotype was counted at least ten times. This sequence joins TRBV30 and TRBJ1-2; D unresolved. The CDR3 has 11 residues. The ends were cut back, 3 bases at V and 5 bases at J, with 7 bases in the middle. Germline assignment: CDR1 GTSNPN and CDR2 SVGIG (reference sequence). The CDR3 region is CAWSWKYGYTF. DNA of the CDR3: TGTGCCTGGAGCTGGAAGTATGGCTACACCTTC.

There are many counts of this clonotype. The chain uses TRBV19 and TRBJ2-2, with D maybe TRBD1 (5 bases). Germline loops: CDR1 LNHDA, CDR2 SQIVND (reference sequence). V was cut by 3 bases and J by 3 bases, with 11 bases left in between. The CDR3 has 15 residues. The DNA of the CDR3 is TGTGCCAGTAGTATGGAGACAGCATACACCGGGGAGCTGTTTTTT. Translated, it gives CASSMETAYTGELFF.

This chain links TRBV7-9 with TRBJ2-7; 7 bases align to TRBD2. The CDR3 sequence is 16 residues long. The V and J ends lost 5 bases and 7 bases, in that order; junction bases with no gene match: 17. The germline gives CDR1 SEHNR, CDR2 FQNEAQ (reference sequence). This CDR3 is CASSVDPSGTSNEQYF. The CDR3 nucleotides read TGTGCCAGCAGCGTAGATCCAAGCGGGACCTCCAATGAGCAGTACTTC.